The entry that follows covers one T cell receptor beta chain sequence. Its specificity is unknown. TCRdb passed the RT-PCR reads through MiXCR, listing each CDR3 protein once. The sample lists about 570,000 distinct CDR3 sequences, approximately 10% seen once, with about 9.4% in the top ten. The record originates from a study of response to subunit inactivated influenza vaccine. Study findings and constraints: Few additional T cells are recruited per seasonal influenza vaccination, authors suggested.

CDR3 length: 16 residues. Trimming removed 1 base from V and 4 bases from J; junction bases left unmatched: 8. Germline V gene data show CDR1 as SNHLY and CDR2 as FYNNEI. The chain has TRBV2 and TRBJ2-7; TRBD1 agrees at 9 bases. Sequences were derived from PBMCs from blood, sampled on the day of vaccination. This clonotype was obtained from a man aged 45-65 years who received an inactivated influenza vaccine. The CDR3 bases are TGTGCCAGCAGTGAAGGGGGGACAGGGTTAAGGTACGAGCAGTACTTC. Protein product: CASSEGGTGLRYEQYF. Filled out from reference TRBV2 and TRBJ2-7, the complete variable domain reads EPEVTQTPSHQVTQMGQEVILRCVPISNHLYFYWYRQILGQKVEFLVSFYNNEISEKSEIFDDQFSVERPDGSNFTLKIRSTKLEDSAMYFCASSEGGTGLRYEQYFGPGTRLTVT.